The 2 T cell receptor beta chains in this list originate from one sample, sequenced in a study of T cell responses to AZD1222 COVID-19 vaccine. Measured with immunoSEQ multiplex PCR; TCRdb has only the in-frame clones, and not every one. The data contain around 130,000 clones, roughly 85% of them singletons. Specimen: peripheral blood, collected on day 0 of AZD1222 vaccination. These receptors originate from an adult in good health.

This chain uses TRBV7-7 with TRBJ2-3, with 7 bases that match TRBD1. CDR1 is SSHAT and CDR2 is FNYEAQ in the germline V gene (reference sequence). The CDR3 consists of 16 residues. Trimming removed 5 bases from V and 1 base from J; junction bases left unmatched: 9. The CDR3 spells CASSPGGSGRTDTQYF. The DNA of the CDR3 is TGTGCCAGCAGCCCAGGGGGAAGTGGGCGCACAGATACGCAGTATTTT.

The chain employs TRBV4-3 and TRBJ2-1; no firm D call. The CDR3 loop spans 15 amino acids. Germline V lookup: CDR1 LGHNA, CDR2 YSLEER. V lost 1 base, J lost 0 bases, and 7 bases lay in between. The CDR3: CASSQAGRSYNEQFF. CDR3 nucleotide sequence: TGCGCCAGCAGCCAAGCGGGCCGCTCCTACAATGAGCAGTTCTTC.